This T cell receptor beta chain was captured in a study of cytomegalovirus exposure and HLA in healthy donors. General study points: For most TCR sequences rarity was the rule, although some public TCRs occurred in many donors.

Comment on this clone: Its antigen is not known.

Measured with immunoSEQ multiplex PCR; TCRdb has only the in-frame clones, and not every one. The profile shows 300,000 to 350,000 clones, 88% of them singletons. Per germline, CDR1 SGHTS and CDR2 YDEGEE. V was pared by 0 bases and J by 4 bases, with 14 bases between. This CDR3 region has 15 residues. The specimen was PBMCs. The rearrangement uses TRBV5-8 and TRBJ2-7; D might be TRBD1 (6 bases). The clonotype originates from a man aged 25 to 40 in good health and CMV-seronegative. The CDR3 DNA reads TGTGCCAGCAGCTTGGCTGGGTCCCAGGGGTACGAGCAGTACTTC. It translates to CASSLAGSQGYEQYF.